This record looks at one T cell receptor (beta chain) sequence and its context. This clonotype was detected ten times or more. Its cognate antigen has yet to be identified. Base qualities were left out, and no much larger clone turns up one base away. This entry comes from a study of T-cell reconstitution after alpha-beta-depleted transplantation in children (TCRdb year 2016). With regard to the full study: T-cell immune reconstitution after TCRalphabeta/CD19-depleted allogeneic hematopoietic cell transplantation in children was quantitatively tracked in the study by means of TCR repertoire profiling. Beyond this particular receptor, the publication reports: Over the following months the frequencies of hyperexpanded clones went down, and after one year T-cell counts and TCRbeta diversity were mostly credited to newly produced T cells. The high TCRbeta diversity at day 60 in some patients was ascribed to recipient T cells and intrathymic progenitors that had survived conditioning. The apparently early alphabetaT-cell count recovery about two months after transplant was reportedly dependent on only several hundred rapidly expanded clones derived from non-depleted graft cells.

The receptor library was made with PCR. Sequencing instrument: Illumina HiSeq 2500. TCR libraries were prepared with molecular barcoding, using unique molecular identifiers to normalize TCRbeta repertoire quantification. Starting from the raw public reads, TCRdb applied fastp trimming at Q25, assembled clones with MiXCR and retained in-frame beta chains. For every CDR3 protein sequence, its rows merge into one entry that carries the most common genes and DNA. This sample is represented by about 600,000 distinct CDR3 sequences; 10% to 15% of them were singletons. Clones ranked in the top ten supply 2.2% of the sample. The intended sense of this specimen's treatment or condition label: allogeneic hematopoietic cell transplantation with graft depleted of TCRalphabeta T cells and CD19 B cells. TCRalphabeta/CD19-depleted allogeneic hematopoietic cell grafts were given to the transplant recipients, all of whom were children.

The clonotype was recovered from a male patient under 18 who had a stem cell transplant for acute myeloid leukemia, so the T cells may come from the graft donor. This material consisted of PBMCs, mostly from graft donor cells, taken 360 days after TCRalphabeta/CD19-depleted stem cell transplant.

The CDR3 in this case is CSVRRWRGGYTF. In nucleotide form, the sequence is TGCAGCGTGCGTAGATGGAGAGGAGGCTACACCTTC. The V and J segments used are TRBV29-1 and TRBJ1-2; no confident D gene assignment can be made. The germline V gene encodes CDR1 SQVTM and CDR2 ANQGSEA. V is clipped by 6 bases and J by 8 bases, and the sequence between their germline boundaries is 16 bases long. The CDR3 starts with the cysteine, ends with the phenylalanine, and has 12 residues. Left in the record is the CDR3 DNA by itself, 36 bases read in frame from the first base.